This paragraph reports one T cell receptor beta chain. This sample is drawn from a study of cytomegalovirus exposure and HLA in healthy donors. Both 60 Vbeta primers and 13 Jbeta primers went into the PCR. Profiled with immunoSEQ multiplex PCR; TCRdb holds only in-frame clones, not every one. In the table there are hundreds of thousands of clones, about 66% of which are singletons. The clonotype originates from a female donor in good health and CMV-seronegative. Sequenced material: PBMCs.

The CDR3 reads CASSSSATSGSGEQFF. For the CDR3, the DNA is TGTGCCAGCAGTTCGTCCGCGACTAGCGGGAGTGGGGAGCAGTTCTTC. This chain joins TRBV28 and TRBJ2-1, with TRBD2 identical over 12 bases. The CDR3 spans 16 residues. The germline V gene has CDR1 MDHEN and CDR2 SYDVKM. V lost 4 bases, J lost 10 bases, and 11 bases stayed unmatched.